This T cell receptor (beta chain) originates from a study of OX40 agonist ivuxolimab in advanced cancers. Libraries were prepared by immunoSEQ multiplex PCR; TCRdb keeps only in-frame clonotypes and omits some of them. The sample has 45,000 to 55,000 clones, about 81% seen once; the top ten hold 1.5% to 2%. It was autoimmune disease history or systemic immunosuppression that excluded patients. In germline, CDR1 is SGHNT, CDR2 YYREEE (reference sequence). J gave up 9 bases and V 5 bases, and 9 bases lay outside the gene matches. The CDR3 consists of 15 residues. The source of this sequence is an adult with an advanced solid tumor such as melanoma, head and neck, liver or kidney cancer. Material: CD4+ or CD8+ T cells sorted from blood, obtained in a trial of the OX40 agonist ivuxolimab. V gene TRBV5-4 combines with J gene TRBJ2-1; 12 bases align to TRBD1. CDR3 in DNA: TGTGCCAGCAGGGACCGGGACAGGGGGCTCGGTGAGCAGTTCTTC. Its protein product is CASRDRDRGLGEQFF. Using reference TRBV5-4 and TRBJ2-1 for the parts outside the CDR3, the full variable domain is ETGVTQSPTHLIKTRGQQVTLRCSSQSGHNTVSWYQQALGQGPQFIFQYYREEENGRGNFPPRFSGLQFPNYSSELNVNALELDDSALYLCASRDRDRGLGEQFFGPGTRLTVL.